This TCR beta chain was captured by sequencing in a study of OX40 agonist ivuxolimab in advanced cancers. Study at large: Prior therapy, whether anti-PD-1, anti-PD-L1 or anti-CTLA-4, was allowed, and about 39% had some. Overall study findings and caveats: Expanded peripheral T cell antigen specificity was not determined. Clones of CD4+ and CD8+ blood T cells grew by week 6 at doses of 0.1 to 3.0 mg/kg.

As to this clone: Its antigen remains unidentified.

This table comes from immunoSEQ multiplex PCR, and its TCRdb copy is limited to in-frame clones, with some not included. The table includes about 35,000 clones, about 81% detected once. The CDR3 has 14 residues. Germline CDR1 reads MDHEN; CDR2 reads SYDVKM. With 1 base removed from V and 5 bases from J, the gap between germline ends came to 12 bases. The origin of this receptor is an adult with an advanced solid tumor such as melanoma, head and neck, liver or kidney cancer. V usage is TRBV28 and J usage is TRBJ2-7, with D possibly matching TRBD1 (5 bases). The sample consisted of CD4+ or CD8+ T cells sorted from blood, taken in a trial of the OX40 agonist ivuxolimab. The CDR3: CASSLSQGWDEQYF. The CDR3 DNA follows: TGTGCCAGCAGTTTATCGCAGGGTTGGGACGAGCAGTACTTC. The full variable domain, its missing parts supplied by reference TRBV28 and TRBJ2-7, is DVKVTQSSRYLVKRTGEKVFLECVQDMDHENMFWYRQDPGLGLRLIYFSYDVKMKEKGDIPEGYSVSREKKERFSLILESASTNQTSMYLCASSLSQGWDEQYFGPGTRLTVT.